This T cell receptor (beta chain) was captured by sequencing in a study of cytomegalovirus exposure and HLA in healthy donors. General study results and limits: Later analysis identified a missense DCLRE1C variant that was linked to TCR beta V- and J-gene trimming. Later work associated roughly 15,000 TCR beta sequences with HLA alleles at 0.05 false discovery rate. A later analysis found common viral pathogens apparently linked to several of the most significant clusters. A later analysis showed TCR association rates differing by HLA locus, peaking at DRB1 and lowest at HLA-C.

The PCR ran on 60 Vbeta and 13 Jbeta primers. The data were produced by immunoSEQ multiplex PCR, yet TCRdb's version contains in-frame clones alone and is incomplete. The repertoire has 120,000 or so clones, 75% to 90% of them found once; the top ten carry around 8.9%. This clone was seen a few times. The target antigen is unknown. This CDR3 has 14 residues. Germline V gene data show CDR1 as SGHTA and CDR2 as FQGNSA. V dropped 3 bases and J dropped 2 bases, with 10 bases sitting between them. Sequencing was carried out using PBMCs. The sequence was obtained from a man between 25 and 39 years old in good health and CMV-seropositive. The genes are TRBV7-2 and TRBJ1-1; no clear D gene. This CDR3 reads CASSLAGRNTEAFF. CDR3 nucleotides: TGTGCCAGCAGCTTGGCCGGGAGAAACACTGAAGCTTTCTTT.